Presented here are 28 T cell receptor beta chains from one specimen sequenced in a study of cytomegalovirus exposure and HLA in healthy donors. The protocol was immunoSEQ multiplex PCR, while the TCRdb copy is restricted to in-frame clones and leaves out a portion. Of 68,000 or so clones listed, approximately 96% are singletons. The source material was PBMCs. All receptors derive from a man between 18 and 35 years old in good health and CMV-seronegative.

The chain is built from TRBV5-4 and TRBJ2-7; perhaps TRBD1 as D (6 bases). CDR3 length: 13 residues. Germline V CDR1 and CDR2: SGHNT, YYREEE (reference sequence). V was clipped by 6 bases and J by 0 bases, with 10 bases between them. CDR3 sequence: CASNLQGSYEQYF. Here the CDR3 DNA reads TGTGCCAGCAACTTACAGGGCTCCTACGAGCAGTACTTC.

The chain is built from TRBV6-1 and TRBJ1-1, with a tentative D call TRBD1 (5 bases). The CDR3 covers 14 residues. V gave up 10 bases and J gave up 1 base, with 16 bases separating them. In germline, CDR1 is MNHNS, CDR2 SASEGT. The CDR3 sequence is CAIPGASQNTEAFF. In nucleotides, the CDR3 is TGTGCCATCCCTGGGGCCAGTCAGAACACTGAAGCTTTCTTT.

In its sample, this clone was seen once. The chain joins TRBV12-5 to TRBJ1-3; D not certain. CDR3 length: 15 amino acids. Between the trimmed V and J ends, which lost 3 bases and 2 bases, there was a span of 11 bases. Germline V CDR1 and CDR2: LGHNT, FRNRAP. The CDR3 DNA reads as TGTGCTAGTGGTTTAAAGCGGGTACCTGGAAACACCATATATTTT. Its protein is CASGLKRVPGNTIYF.

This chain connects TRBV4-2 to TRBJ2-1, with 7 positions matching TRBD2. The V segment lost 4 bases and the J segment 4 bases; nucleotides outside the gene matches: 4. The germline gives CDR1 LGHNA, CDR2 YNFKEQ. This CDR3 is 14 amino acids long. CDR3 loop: CASSRGGRYNEQFF. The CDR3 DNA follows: TGTGCCAGCAGCCGGGGCGGGAGATACAATGAGCAGTTCTTC.

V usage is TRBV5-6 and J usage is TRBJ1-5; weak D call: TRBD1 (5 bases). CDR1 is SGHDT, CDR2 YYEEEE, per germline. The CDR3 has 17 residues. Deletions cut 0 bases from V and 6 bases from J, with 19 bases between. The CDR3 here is CASSLGDWEVGGQPQHF. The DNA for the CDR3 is TGTGCCAGCAGCTTGGGCGATTGGGAAGTGGGGGGTCAGCCCCAGCATTTT.

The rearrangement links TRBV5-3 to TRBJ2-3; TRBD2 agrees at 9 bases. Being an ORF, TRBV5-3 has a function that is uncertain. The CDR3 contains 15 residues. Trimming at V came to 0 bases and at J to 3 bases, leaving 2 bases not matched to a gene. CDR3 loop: CARSLGTSATDTQYF. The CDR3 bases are TGTGCCAGAAGCTTGGGGACTAGCGCGACAGATACGCAGTATTTT.

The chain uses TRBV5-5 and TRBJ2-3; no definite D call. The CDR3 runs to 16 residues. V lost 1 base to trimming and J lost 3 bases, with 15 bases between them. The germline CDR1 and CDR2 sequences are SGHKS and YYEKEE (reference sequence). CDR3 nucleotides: TGTGCCAGCAGCTTGACCCGACACGGCAGGACAGATACGCAGTATTTT. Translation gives CASSLTRHGRTDTQYF.

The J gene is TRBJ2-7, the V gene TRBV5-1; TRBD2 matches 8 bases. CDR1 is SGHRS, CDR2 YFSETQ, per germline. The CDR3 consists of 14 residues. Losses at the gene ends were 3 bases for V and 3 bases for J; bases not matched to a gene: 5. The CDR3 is CASSSLAGLYEQYF. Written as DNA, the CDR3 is TGCGCCAGCAGCTCTTTAGCGGGACTCTACGAGCAGTACTTC.

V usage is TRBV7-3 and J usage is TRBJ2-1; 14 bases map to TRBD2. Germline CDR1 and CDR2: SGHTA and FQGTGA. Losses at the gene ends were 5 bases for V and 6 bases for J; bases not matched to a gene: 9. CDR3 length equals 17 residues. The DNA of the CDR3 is TGTGCCAGCAGCCGCGGGACTAGCGGGAGTAAGAGCAATGAGCAGTTCTTC. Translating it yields CASSRGTSGSKSNEQFF.

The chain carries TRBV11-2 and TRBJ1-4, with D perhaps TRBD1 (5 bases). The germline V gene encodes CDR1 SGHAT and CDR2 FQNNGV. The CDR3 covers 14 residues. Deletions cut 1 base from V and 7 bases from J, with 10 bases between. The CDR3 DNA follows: TGTGCCAGCAGCTTAGGGGGGGGAGGTGAAAAACTGTTTTTT. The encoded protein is CASSLGGGGEKLFF.

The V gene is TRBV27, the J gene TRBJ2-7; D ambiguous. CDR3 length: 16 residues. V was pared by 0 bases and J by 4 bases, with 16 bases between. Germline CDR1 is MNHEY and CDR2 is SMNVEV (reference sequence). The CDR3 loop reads CASSLSLPGITYEQYF. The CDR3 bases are TGTGCCAGCAGTTTATCGCTTCCGGGTATCACGTACGAGCAGTACTTC.

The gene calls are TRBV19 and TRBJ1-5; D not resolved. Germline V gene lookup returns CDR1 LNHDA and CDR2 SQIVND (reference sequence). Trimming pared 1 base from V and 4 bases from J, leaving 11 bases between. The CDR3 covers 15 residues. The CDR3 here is CASSIVQLPNQPQHF. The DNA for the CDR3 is TGTGCCAGTAGTATAGTGCAGTTACCTAATCAGCCCCAGCATTTT.

The DNA for the CDR3 is TGTGCCAGCAGTTCGACAGGGACCGGGGAGCTGTTTTTT. Amino acids: CASSSTGTGELFF. The genes are TRBV6-6 and TRBJ2-2; 7 nucleotides agree with TRBD1. The CDR3 extends over 13 amino acids. V was clipped by 4 bases and J by 5 bases; unmatched bases: 1. Germline assignment: CDR1 MNHNY and CDR2 SVGAGI (reference sequence).

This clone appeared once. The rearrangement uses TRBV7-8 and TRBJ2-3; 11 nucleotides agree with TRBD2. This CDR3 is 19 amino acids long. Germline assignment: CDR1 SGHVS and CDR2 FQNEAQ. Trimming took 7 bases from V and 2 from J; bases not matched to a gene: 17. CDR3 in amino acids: CASTVGLAGGWSDTDTQYF. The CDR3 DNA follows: TGTGCCAGCACCGTAGGGCTAGCGGGAGGATGGTCGGACACAGATACGCAGTATTTT.

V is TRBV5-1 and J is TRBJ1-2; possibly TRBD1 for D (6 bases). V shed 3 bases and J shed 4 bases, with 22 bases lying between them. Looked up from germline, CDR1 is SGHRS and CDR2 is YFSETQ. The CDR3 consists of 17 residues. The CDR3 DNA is TGCGCCAGCAGCTCCTCCACCGGGACACTCGGGGTCTATGGCTACACCTTC. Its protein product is CASSSSTGTLGVYGYTF.

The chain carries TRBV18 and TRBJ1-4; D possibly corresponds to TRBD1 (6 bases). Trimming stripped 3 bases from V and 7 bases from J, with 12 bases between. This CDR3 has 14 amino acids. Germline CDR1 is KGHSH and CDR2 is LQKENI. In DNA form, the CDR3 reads TGTGCCAGCTCACCTACAGGGCTCACTGAAAAACTGTTTTTT. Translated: CASSPTGLTEKLFF.

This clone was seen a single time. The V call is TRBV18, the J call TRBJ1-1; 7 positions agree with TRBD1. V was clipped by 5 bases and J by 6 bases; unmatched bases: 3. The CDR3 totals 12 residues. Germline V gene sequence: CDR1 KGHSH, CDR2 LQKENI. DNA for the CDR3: TGTGCCAGCTCAGGGACAGTGGCTGAAGCTTTCTTT. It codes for CASSGTVAEAFF.

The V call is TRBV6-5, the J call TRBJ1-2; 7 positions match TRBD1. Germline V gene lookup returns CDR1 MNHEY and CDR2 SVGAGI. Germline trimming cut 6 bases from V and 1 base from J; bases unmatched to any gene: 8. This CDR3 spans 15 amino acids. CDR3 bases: TGTGCCAGCAGCCGAACCGGGACAGATAACTATGGCTACACCTTC. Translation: CASSRTGTDNYGYTF.

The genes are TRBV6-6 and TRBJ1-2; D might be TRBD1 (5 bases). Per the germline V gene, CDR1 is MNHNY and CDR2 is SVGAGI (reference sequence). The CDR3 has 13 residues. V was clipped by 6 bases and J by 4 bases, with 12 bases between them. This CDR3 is CASRYRSSYGYTF. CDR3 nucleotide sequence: TGTGCCAGCAGGTACAGGAGTTCCTATGGCTACACCTTC.

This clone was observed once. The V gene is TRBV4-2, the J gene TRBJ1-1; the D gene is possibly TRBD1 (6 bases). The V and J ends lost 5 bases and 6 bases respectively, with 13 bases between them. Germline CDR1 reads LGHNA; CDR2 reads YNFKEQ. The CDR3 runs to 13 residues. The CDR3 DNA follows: TGTGCCAGCAGCTGGAAGGGGGTCCCTGAAGCTTTCTTT. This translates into CASSWKGVPEAFF.

The DNA of the CDR3 is TGTGCCAGCAGCTCTACCGACAGGGGGCAAACCGGGGAGCTGTTTTTT. Translated, it gives CASSSTDRGQTGELFF. The chain employs TRBV5-6 and TRBJ2-2, with TRBD1 matching over 10 bases. CDR3 length: 16 amino acids. Germline values: CDR1 SGHDT, CDR2 YYEEEE. Trimming cost V 3 bases and J 5 bases; bases outside gene matches: 7.

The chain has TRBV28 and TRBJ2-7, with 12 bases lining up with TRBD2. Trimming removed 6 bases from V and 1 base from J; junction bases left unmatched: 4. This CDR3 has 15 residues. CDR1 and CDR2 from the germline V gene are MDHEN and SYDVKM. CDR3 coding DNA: TGTGCCAGCAGCACGACTAGCGGGGGATCCTACGAGCAGTACTTC. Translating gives CASSTTSGGSYEQYF.

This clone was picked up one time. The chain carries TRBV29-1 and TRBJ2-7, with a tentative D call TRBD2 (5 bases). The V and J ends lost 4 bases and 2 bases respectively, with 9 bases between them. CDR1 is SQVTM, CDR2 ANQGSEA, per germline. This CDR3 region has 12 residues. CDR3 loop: CSVGHGTYEQYF. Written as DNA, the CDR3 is TGCAGCGTTGGACACGGGACCTACGAGCAGTACTTC.

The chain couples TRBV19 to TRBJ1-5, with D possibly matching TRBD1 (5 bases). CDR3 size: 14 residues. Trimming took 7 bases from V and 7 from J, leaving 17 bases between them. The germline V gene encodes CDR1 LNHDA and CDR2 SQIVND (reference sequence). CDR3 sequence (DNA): TGTGCCAGTAAGGTAATAGGGGATTGGCAGCCCCAGCATTTT. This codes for CASKVIGDWQPQHF.

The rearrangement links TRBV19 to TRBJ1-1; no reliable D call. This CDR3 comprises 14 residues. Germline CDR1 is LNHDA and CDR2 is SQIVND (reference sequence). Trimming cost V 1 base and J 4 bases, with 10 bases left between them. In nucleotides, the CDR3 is TGTGCCAGTAGTATAGGCCAGGAGGGCACTGAAGCTTTCTTT. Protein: CASSIGQEGTEAFF.

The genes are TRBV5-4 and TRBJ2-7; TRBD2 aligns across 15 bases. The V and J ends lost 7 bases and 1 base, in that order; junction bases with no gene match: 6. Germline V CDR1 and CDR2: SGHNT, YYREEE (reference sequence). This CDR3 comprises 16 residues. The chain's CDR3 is CASPGTSGRKSYEQYF. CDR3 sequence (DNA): TGTGCCAGCCCAGGGACTAGCGGGAGGAAATCCTACGAGCAGTACTTC.

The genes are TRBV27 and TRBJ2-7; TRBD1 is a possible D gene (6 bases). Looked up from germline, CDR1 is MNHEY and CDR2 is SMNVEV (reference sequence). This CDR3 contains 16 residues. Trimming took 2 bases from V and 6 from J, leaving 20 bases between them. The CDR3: CASSLRATLQGREQYF. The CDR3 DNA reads TGTGCCAGCAGTTTACGAGCAACTCTACAGGGTCGCGAGCAGTACTTC.

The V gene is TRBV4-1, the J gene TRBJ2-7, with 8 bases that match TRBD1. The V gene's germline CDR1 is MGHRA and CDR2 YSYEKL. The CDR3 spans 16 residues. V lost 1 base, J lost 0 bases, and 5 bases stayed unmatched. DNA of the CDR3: TGCGCCAGCAGCCAAGGACAGGGGACGGGCTCCTACGAGCAGTACTTC. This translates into CASSQGQGTGSYEQYF.